Below are 8 T cell receptor beta chains sequenced from a single sample in a study of cytomegalovirus exposure and HLA in healthy donors. In the PCR, 60 Vbeta and 13 Jbeta primers were used. The protocol was immunoSEQ multiplex PCR, while the TCRdb copy is restricted to in-frame clones and leaves out a portion. The sample yields 110,000 to 150,000 clones, less than 90% seen once. The sample was PBMCs. These receptors all come from a boy aged 2 to 10 in good health and CMV-seronegative.

V gene TRBV5-1 combines with J gene TRBJ1-2; weak D call: TRBD1 (5 bases). This CDR3 is 13 amino acids long. Germline CDR1 reads SGHRS; CDR2 reads YFSETQ. V shed 2 bases and J shed 8 bases, with 13 bases lying between them. In DNA, the CDR3 is TGCGCCAGCAGCTTAGACAGCCCTGGGGGCTACACCTTC. It codes for CASSLDSPGGYTF.

The chain couples TRBV7-3 to TRBJ2-3; a weak D match, TRBD1 (5 bases). Trimming pared 4 bases from V and 7 bases from J, leaving 27 bases between. CDR3 length: 18 residues. CDR1 is SGHTA and CDR2 is FQGTGA in the germline V gene. The chain's CDR3 is CASSSRKTAGPSLYTQYF. In DNA form, the CDR3 reads TGTGCCAGCAGCTCCCGCAAAACGGCAGGGCCCTCGTTATATACGCAGTATTTT.

The chain joins TRBV6-6 to TRBJ1-5, with D perhaps matching TRBD1 (5 bases). Trimming took 0 bases from V and 5 from J, leaving 14 bases between them. The CDR3 covers 16 residues. Germline V gene sequence: CDR1 MNHNY, CDR2 SVGAGI (reference sequence). The CDR3 here is CASSYSPVTGDQPQHF. Written as DNA, the CDR3 is TGTGCCAGCAGTTACTCGCCCGTCACAGGTGATCAGCCCCAGCATTTT.

A remark on this clone: Within the sample, other DNA sequences also encode this same CDR3. V gene TRBV18 combines with J gene TRBJ1-2, with 10 nucleotides matching TRBD1. Germline V CDR1 and CDR2: KGHSH, LQKENI. V lost 2 bases and J lost 7; bases outside the gene matches: 4. The CDR3 spans 14 residues. CDR3: CASSPVRDRGGYTF. In nucleotides, the CDR3 is TGTGCCAGCTCACCAGTCAGGGACAGGGGTGGCTACACCTTC.

The V and J genes are TRBV7-2 and TRBJ1-2, with D maybe TRBD1 (5 bases). CDR3 length equals 14 residues. CDR1 is SGHTA and CDR2 is FQGNSA in the germline V gene. V was cut by 5 bases and J by 8 bases, with 18 bases left in between. CDR3 in amino acids: CASSRWGGASGYTF. DNA for the CDR3: TGTGCCAGCAGCCGGTGGGGAGGGGCGAGCGGCTACACCTTC.

This clone was seen a single time. The chain carries TRBV7-3 and TRBJ2-3; 11 bases are a match to TRBD2. CDR1 is SGHTA, CDR2 FQGTGA, per germline. The ends lost 5 bases at V and 2 bases at J; junction bases unmatched: 9. The CDR3 extends over 17 amino acids. DNA of the CDR3: TGTGCCAGCAGCCGAAACGCACTAGCGGGGGACACAGATACGCAGTATTTT. Translated, it gives CASSRNALAGDTDTQYF.

V usage is TRBV27 and J usage is TRBJ1-4, with D possibly matching TRBD1 (5 bases). Trimming removed 0 bases from V and 4 bases from J, with 9 bases in between. The V gene's germline CDR1 is MNHEY and CDR2 SMNVEV (reference sequence). This CDR3 has 15 amino acids. The CDR3 protein is CASSLSGARNEKLFF. In DNA, the CDR3 is TGTGCCAGCAGTTTATCAGGGGCCCGTAATGAAAAACTGTTTTTT.

The chain employs TRBV7-2 and TRBJ2-6; D perhaps matches TRBD1 (6 bases). The CDR3 has 17 amino acids. Germline CDR1 is SGHTA and CDR2 is FQGNSA. The ends were cut back, 3 bases at V and 4 bases at J, with 16 bases in the middle. CDR3 bases: TGTGCCAGCAGCTTTTTTACTGCCGGGACAGGGGCCAACGTCCTGACTTTC. Translated, it gives CASSFFTAGTGANVLTF.